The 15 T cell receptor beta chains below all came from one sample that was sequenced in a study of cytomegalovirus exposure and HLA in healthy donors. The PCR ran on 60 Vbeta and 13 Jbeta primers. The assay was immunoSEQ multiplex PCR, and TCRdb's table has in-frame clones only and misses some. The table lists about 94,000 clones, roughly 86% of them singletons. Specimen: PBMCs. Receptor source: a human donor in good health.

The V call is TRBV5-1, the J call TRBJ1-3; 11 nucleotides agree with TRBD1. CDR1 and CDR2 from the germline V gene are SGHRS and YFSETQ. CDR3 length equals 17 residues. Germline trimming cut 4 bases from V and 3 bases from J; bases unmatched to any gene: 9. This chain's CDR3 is CASSVGTGGIGGNTIYF. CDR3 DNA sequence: TGCGCCAGCAGCGTGGGGACAGGGGGGATAGGTGGAAACACCATATATTTT. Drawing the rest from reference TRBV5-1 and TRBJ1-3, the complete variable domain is KAGVTQTPRYLIKTRGQQVTLSCSPISGHRSVSWYQQTPGQGLQFLFEYFSETQRNKGNFPGRFSGRQFSNSRSEMNVSTLELGDSALYLCASSVGTGGIGGNTIYFGEGSWLTVV.

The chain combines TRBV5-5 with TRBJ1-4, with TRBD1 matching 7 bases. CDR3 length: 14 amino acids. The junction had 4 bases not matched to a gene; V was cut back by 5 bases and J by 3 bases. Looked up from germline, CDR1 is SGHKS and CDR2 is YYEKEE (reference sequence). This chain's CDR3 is CASRTGTANEKLFF. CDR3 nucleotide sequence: TGTGCCAGCAGAACGGGGACAGCTAATGAAAAACTGTTTTTT.

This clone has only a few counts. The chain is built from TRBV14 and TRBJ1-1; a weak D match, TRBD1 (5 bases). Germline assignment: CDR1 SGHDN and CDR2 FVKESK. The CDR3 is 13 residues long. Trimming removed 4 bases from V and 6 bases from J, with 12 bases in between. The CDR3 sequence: CASSPPGYAEAFF. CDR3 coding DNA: TGTGCCAGCAGCCCTCCAGGGTACGCTGAAGCTTTCTTT.

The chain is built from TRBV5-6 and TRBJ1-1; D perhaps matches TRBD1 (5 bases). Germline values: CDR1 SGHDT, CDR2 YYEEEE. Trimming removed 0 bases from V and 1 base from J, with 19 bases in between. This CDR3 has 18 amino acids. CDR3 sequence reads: CASSLGGGVPGWNTEAFF. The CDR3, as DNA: TGTGCCAGCAGCTTGGGGGGGGGAGTACCGGGTTGGAACACTGAAGCTTTCTTT.

The CDR3 nucleotides read TGTGCCAGCACCCCGGACAGGGGGCAGGATGAGCAGTTCTTC. The encoded protein is CASTPDRGQDEQFF. The J gene is TRBJ2-1, the V gene TRBV7-2; 11 bases fit TRBD1. Germline values: CDR1 SGHTA, CDR2 FQGNSA. This CDR3 has 14 residues. V was clipped by 7 bases and J by 8 bases; unmatched bases: 7.

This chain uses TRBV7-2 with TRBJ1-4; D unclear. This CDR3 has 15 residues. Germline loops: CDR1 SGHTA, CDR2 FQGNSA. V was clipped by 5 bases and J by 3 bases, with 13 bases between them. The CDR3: CASSSGQASNEKLFF. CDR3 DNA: TGTGCCAGCAGCAGTGGCCAGGCGTCTAATGAAAAACTGTTTTTT. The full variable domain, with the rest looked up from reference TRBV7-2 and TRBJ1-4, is GAGVSQSPSNKVTEKGKDVELRCDPISGHTALYWYRQSLGQGLEFLIYFQGNSAPDKSGLPSDRFSAERTGGSVSTLTIQRTQQEDSAVYLCASSSGQASNEKLFFGSGTQLSVL.

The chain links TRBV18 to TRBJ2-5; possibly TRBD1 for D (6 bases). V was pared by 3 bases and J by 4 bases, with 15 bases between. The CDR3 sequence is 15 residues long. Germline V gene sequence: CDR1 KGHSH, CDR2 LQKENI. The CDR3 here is CASSPEGHSTETQYF. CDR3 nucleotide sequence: TGTGCCAGCTCACCCGAGGGACATTCCACAGAGACCCAGTACTTC.

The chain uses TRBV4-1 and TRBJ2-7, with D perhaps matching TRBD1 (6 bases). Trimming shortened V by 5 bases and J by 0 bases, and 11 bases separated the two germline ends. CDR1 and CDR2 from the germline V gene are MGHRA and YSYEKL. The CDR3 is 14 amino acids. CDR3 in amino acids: CASSTPTGSYEQYF. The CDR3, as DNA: TGCGCCAGCAGCACCCCGACAGGCTCCTACGAGCAGTACTTC.

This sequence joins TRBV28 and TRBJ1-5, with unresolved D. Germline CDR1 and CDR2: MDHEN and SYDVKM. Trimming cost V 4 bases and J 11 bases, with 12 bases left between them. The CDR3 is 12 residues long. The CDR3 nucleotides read TGTGCCAGCAGTTCCTCCCTTGAGGCCCAGCATTTT. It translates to CASSSSLEAQHF.

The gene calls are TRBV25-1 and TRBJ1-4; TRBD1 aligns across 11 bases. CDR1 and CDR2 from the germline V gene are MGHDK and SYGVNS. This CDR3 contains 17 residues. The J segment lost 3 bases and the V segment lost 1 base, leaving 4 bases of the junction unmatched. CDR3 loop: CASSEWDRGSANEKLFF. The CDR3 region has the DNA TGTGCCAGCAGTGAATGGGACAGGGGGTCAGCTAATGAAAAACTGTTTTTT.

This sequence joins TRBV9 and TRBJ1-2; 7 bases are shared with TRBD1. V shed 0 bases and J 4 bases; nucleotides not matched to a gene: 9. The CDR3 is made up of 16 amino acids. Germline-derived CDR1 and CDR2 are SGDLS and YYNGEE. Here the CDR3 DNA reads TGTGCCAGCAGCGTAGTTAGGGGGCGCCTCACCTATGGCTACACCTTC. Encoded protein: CASSVVRGRLTYGYTF.

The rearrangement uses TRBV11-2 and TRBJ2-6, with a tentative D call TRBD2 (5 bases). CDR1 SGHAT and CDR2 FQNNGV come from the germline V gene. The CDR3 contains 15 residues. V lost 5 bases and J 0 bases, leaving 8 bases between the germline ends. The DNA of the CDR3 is TGTGCCAGCAGCGCCGGGGTCTCTGGGGCCAACGTCCTGACTTTC. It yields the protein CASSAGVSGANVLTF.

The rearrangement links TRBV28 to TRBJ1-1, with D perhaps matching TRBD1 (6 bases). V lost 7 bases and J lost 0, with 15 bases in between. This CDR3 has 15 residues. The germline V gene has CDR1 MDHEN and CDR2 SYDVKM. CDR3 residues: CASIPRGSMNTEAFF. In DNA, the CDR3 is TGTGCCAGCATTCCCAGGGGTTCAATGAACACTGAAGCTTTCTTT.

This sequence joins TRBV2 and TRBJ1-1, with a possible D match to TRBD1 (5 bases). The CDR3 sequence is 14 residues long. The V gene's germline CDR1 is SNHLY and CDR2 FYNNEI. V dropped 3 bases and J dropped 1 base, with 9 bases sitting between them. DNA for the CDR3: TGTGCCAGCAGTGACGTGACAGCGAACACTGAAGCTTTCTTT. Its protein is CASSDVTANTEAFF.

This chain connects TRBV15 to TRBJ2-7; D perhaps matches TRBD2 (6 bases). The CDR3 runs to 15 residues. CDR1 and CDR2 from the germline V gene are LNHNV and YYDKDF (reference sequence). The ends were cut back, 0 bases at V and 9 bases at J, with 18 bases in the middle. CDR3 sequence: CATSRDPRSPEGQYF. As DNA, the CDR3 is TGTGCCACCAGCAGAGACCCGAGGTCTCCGGAGGGGCAGTACTTC.